These T cell receptor beta chains were read from a single sample in a study of shared clonotypes between healthy human individuals. Profiled with immunoSEQ multiplex PCR; TCRdb holds only in-frame clones, not every one. Here the sample spans about 1,500,000 clones, over 95% being singletons. Sequences were obtained from naive CD4+ T cells sorted from blood. The receptors here all came from a man under 40 in good health. Each CDR3 is given with its conserved first and last residue. D genes are given only for firm matches. A clone size is listed for some rows: how often the clone was seen (once, few, many), or a class if it is expanded.

.,.,TRBJ2-7,TRBV27,TGTGCCAGCAGTTTCACGATCGGGGACGAGCAGTACTTC,CASSFTIGDEQYF
.,.,TRBJ2-2,TRBV6-5,TGTGCCAGCAGTTACTCTGGGGGCACCGGGGAGCTGTTTTTT,CASSYSGGTGELFF
.,.,TRBJ2-3,TRBV13,TGTGCCAGCAGCTCCCTTGGGAGCACAGATACGCAGTATTTT,CASSSLGSTDTQYF
.,once,TRBJ2-7,TRBV5-4,TGTGCCAGCAGCTTGGGCCGGATTTACGAGCAGTACTTC,CASSLGRIYEQYF
TRBD2,.,TRBJ2-2,TRBV6-6,TGTGCCAGCAGCAGCGGGAGGCCCTTCACCGGGGAGCTGTTTTTT,CASSSGRPFTGELFF
.,.,TRBJ2-2,TRBV5-4,TGTGCCAGCAGCTCAGAAAAGGTGGGAACACCCGGGGAGCTGTTTTTT,CASSSEKVGTPGELFF
.,once,TRBJ1-3,TRBV2,TGTGCCAGCAGTGAAGTCCCGAACACCATATATTTT,CASSEVPNTIYF
.,.,TRBJ2-1,TRBV7-8,TGTGCCAGCAGCTGGGGCAGGGGGGGTGAGCAGTTCTTC,CASSWGRGGEQFF
.,.,TRBJ2-1,TRBV21-1,TGTGCCAGCAGCAAAAGCGGGAGTTACAATGAGCAGTTCTTC,CASSKSGSYNEQFF
.,.,TRBJ2-7,TRBV15,TGTGCCACCAGCAGAGGCGACTTACCCTACGAGCAGTACTTC,CATSRGDLPYEQYF
TRBD1,.,TRBJ2-7,TRBV7-9,TGTGCCAGCAGTCATATGACAGGGTGGAGCTACGAGCAGTACTTC,CASSHMTGWSYEQYF
.,.,TRBJ1-2,TRBV5-6,TGTGCCAGCAGCTTCATTGACCGGCCTGGGGGCTACACCTTC,CASSFIDRPGGYTF
.,.,TRBJ1-3,TRBV7-8,TGTGCCAGCAGCTTAGTAACAGGCGTTTCTGGAAACACCATATATTTT,CASSLVTGVSGNTIYF
.,.,TRBJ1-3,TRBV5-1,TGCGCCAGCAGCTCATCAGGGGACTCTGGAAACACCATATATTTT,CASSSSGDSGNTIYF
TRBD2,.,TRBJ2-1,TRBV5-1,TGCGCCAGCAGCTTGGGACTAGCGGGAGGGCCCTACAATGAGCAGTTCTTC,CASSLGLAGGPYNEQFF